These 16 T cell receptor beta chains share one sample of origin, sequenced in a study of identical twins. TCRdb reprocessed the 5' RACE reads via MiXCR and lists one record per CDR3 protein. The repertoire holds around 490,000 distinct CDR3 sequences, approximately 20% seen once, with approximately 0.52% in the top ten. This same sample was also taken into another study, of yellow fever vaccine responses in identical twins.

The sequenced sample consisted of CD4+ T cells sorted from blood. The receptors were sampled from a young woman in good health.

This clonotype has just a few counts. This rearrangement joins TRBV5-1 to TRBJ1-2, with a tentative D call TRBD1 (6 bases). The CDR3 totals 15 residues. Germline V gene data show CDR1 as SGHRS and CDR2 as YFSETQ. The germline V and J ends were trimmed by 4 bases and 1 base, with 14 bases remaining between them. The CDR3 loop is CASSGGTLVNYGYTF. The DNA of the CDR3 is TGCGCCAGCAGCGGCGGGACACTTGTTAACTATGGCTACACCTTC.

The V call is TRBV10-3, the J call TRBJ1-6; possibly TRBD1 for D (5 bases). The V and J ends lost 3 bases and 7 bases respectively, with 10 bases between them. CDR3 length equals 14 residues. Germline-derived CDR1 and CDR2 are ENHRY and SYGVKD. The chain's CDR3 is CAISDRDVNSPLHF. CDR3 DNA: TGTGCCATCAGTGACCGGGACGTCAATTCACCCCTCCACTTT.

The chain recombines TRBV3-1 with TRBJ2-2, with D possibly matching TRBD1 (5 bases). From germline, CDR1 is LGHDT and CDR2 YNNKEL (reference sequence). CDR3 length equals 15 residues. Trimming removed 0 bases from V and 7 bases from J, with 12 bases in between. The DNA for the CDR3 is TGTGCCAGCAGCCAAGATGGCGCAGGGCTCGGGGAGCTGTTTTTT. It specifies CASSQDGAGLGELFF. Full variable domain (remainder filled in from reference TRBV3-1 and TRBJ2-2): DTAVSQTPKYLVTQMGNDKSIKCEQNLGHDTMYWYKQDSKKFLKIMFSYNNKELIINETVPNRFSPKSPDKAHLNLHINSLELGDSAVYFCASSQDGAGLGELFFGEGSRLTVL.

The sample holds a few counts of this clonotype. This chain's CDR3 is CASSPRTGRVNTEAFF. The DNA for the CDR3 is TGTGCCAGCAGTCCCAGGACAGGGCGTGTGAACACTGAAGCTTTCTTT. This chain links TRBV27 with TRBJ1-1; 8 nucleotides line up with TRBD1. J was trimmed by 0 bases and V by 5 bases; bases with no gene match: 8. The CDR3 is 16 residues long. Germline V gene sequence: CDR1 MNHEY, CDR2 SMNVEV (reference sequence).

This clonotype was observed a handful of times. V is TRBV12-3 or TRBV12-4 and J is TRBJ1-1; D not certain. V gave up 6 bases and J gave up 0 bases, with 14 bases separating them. This CDR3 comprises 15 residues. In DNA form, the CDR3 reads TGTGCCAGCAGGGCAGGCTCTATGGTGAACACTGAAGCTTTCTTT. Its translation is CASRAGSMVNTEAFF.

V and J are TRBV5-1 and TRBJ1-1; tentatively, D is TRBD1 (6 bases). Trimming took off 4 bases at V and 2 bases at J, with 9 bases between the two ends. CDR1 is SGHRS and CDR2 is YFSETQ in the germline V gene. CDR3 length equals 13 residues. The CDR3 protein is CASSVDSNTEAFF. As DNA, the CDR3 is TGCGCCAGCAGCGTGGACAGCAACACTGAAGCTTTCTTT.

This clonotype was seen only a few times. V is TRBV28 and J is TRBJ2-2, with 8 bases that match TRBD1. The J segment lost 4 bases and the V segment lost 10 bases, leaving 8 bases of the junction unmatched. This CDR3 contains 14 residues. The germline V gene has CDR1 MDHEN and CDR2 SYDVKM. The DNA of the CDR3 is TGTGCCACCTTCGACAGGGGCCCCACCGGGGAGCTGTTTTTT. Its translation is CATFDRGPTGELFF.

V is TRBV5-1 and J is TRBJ2-5; the D is unclear. The CDR3 contains 15 residues. V was trimmed by 2 bases and J by 4 bases, leaving 15 bases between them. Germline loops: CDR1 SGHRS, CDR2 YFSETQ. The CDR3, as DNA: TGCGCCAGCAGCTTTGCCTCGGTGGATTCAGAGACCCAGTACTTC. Residues: CASSFASVDSETQYF.

The rearrangement joins TRBV6-5 to TRBJ2-2, with 7 bases matching TRBD2. Germline V gene sequence: CDR1 MNHEY, CDR2 SVGAGI. Trimming at V came to 2 bases and at J to 5 bases, leaving 8 bases not matched to a gene. This CDR3 comprises 16 residues. As DNA, the CDR3 is TGTGCCAGCAGTTACGGGGCGGGGGAGGTGACCGGGGAGCTGTTTTTT. Translation: CASSYGAGEVTGELFF.

This clonotype was counted between two and nine times. This chain uses TRBV4-1 with TRBJ1-4; 11 bases are a match to TRBD1. Germline V lookup: CDR1 MGHRA, CDR2 YSYEKL. The length of the CDR3 is 15 residues. V lost 3 bases to trimming and J lost 7 bases; unmatched junction nucleotides: 4. This CDR3 is CASSQSGTGGEKLFF. CDR3 sequence (DNA): TGCGCCAGCAGCCAGTCCGGGACAGGGGGTGAAAAACTGTTTTTT.

This chain's CDR3 is CASKNAGLSEAFF. CDR3 DNA: TGCGCCAGTAAAAATGCCGGGTTGTCCGAAGCTTTCTTT. The chain carries TRBV5-1 and TRBJ1-1, with unresolved D. Germline V gives CDR1 SGHRS, CDR2 YFSETQ. Trimming left V 8 bases short and J 8 bases short, with 19 bases between. The CDR3 has 13 residues. The full variable domain, with the rest looked up from reference TRBV5-1 and TRBJ1-1, is KAGVTQTPRYLIKTRGQQVTLSCSPISGHRSVSWYQQTPGQGLQFLFEYFSETQRNKGNFPGRFSGRQFSNSRSEMNVSTLELGDSALYLCASKNAGLSEAFFGQGTRLTVV.

In its sample, this clonotype was seen many times. This chain connects TRBV28 to TRBJ2-5; 10 nucleotides agree with TRBD1. J lost 1 base, V lost 1 base, and 3 bases had no gene match. The germline CDR1 and CDR2 sequences are MDHEN and SYDVKM. The CDR3 has 16 amino acids. The CDR3 spells CASSLLGTGAQETQYF. The CDR3 DNA follows: TGTGCCAGCAGTTTATTGGGGACAGGGGCCCAAGAGACCCAGTACTTC.

The table lists this clonotype with a few counts. V gene TRBV5-4 combines with J gene TRBJ2-5, with 12 bases matching TRBD2. J was trimmed by 5 bases and V by 3 bases; bases with no gene match: 14. Germline assignment: CDR1 SGHNT and CDR2 YYREEE (reference sequence). This CDR3 contains 18 residues. The CDR3 region has the DNA TGTGCCAGCAGCTCAGCCAGTGCTAGCGGGGGGGCCGGGGAGACCCAGTACTTC. Translated: CASSSASASGGAGETQYF.

This chain uses TRBV5-6 with TRBJ2-1; 7 bases line up with TRBD2. Germline V gene lookup returns CDR1 SGHDT and CDR2 YYEEEE. The J segment lost 0 bases and the V segment lost 4 bases, leaving 4 bases of the junction unmatched. The CDR3 has 15 amino acids. CDR3 sequence: CASSPTSRSYNEQFF. In DNA form, the CDR3 reads TGTGCCAGCAGCCCGACTAGCCGCTCCTACAATGAGCAGTTCTTC. Full variable domain (remainder filled in from reference TRBV5-6 and TRBJ2-1): DAGVTQSPTHLIKTRGQQVTLRCSPKSGHDTVSWYQQALGQGPQFIFQYYEEEERQRGNFPDRFSGHQFPNYSSELNVNALLLGDSALYLCASSPTSRSYNEQFFGPGTRLTVL.

The table lists this clonotype with a few counts. This chain connects TRBV4-1 to TRBJ2-3, with unresolved D. Germline assignment: CDR1 MGHRA and CDR2 YSYEKL. The length of the CDR3 is 12 residues. Deletions cut 4 bases from V and 6 bases from J, with 8 bases between. The CDR3 spells CASSLPADTQYF. In DNA, the CDR3 is TGCGCCAGCAGCCTCCCGGCGGATACGCAGTATTTT.

The chain employs TRBV6-5 and TRBJ2-7, with TRBD1 as a possible D gene (5 bases). The CDR3 is made up of 14 amino acids. Per germline, CDR1 MNHEY and CDR2 SVGAGI. V was pared by 0 bases and J by 2 bases, with 8 bases between. The CDR3 region has the DNA TGTGCCAGCAGTTACTCACCAGGGACCTACGAGCAGTACTTC. This translates into CASSYSPGTYEQYF.